The text below deals with one T cell receptor (beta chain). Its antigen is not identified. V lost 2 bases, J lost 7 bases, and 14 bases lay in between. This CDR3 is 14 amino acids long. Per the germline V gene, CDR1 is SGHNT and CDR2 is YENEEA. These data belong to a study of T-cell memory formation after mild COVID-19. Whole-study results and caveats: There were some responding clones in pre-infection memory, which suggested that cross-reactive memory had joined.

Constant-segment primers served in 5'RACE that generated TCR alpha and TCR beta cDNA libraries bearing sample barcodes and UMIs. TCRdb re-called the 5' RACE reads through MiXCR, storing one row per CDR3 protein. The sample has around 340,000 distinct CDR3 sequences, around a fifth seen once. This sequence was found in an adult woman who had mild COVID-19 (a few samples of this study predate the infection). Cell type and time point are not known. The chain couples TRBV11-3 to TRBJ2-5; the D gene is possibly TRBD2 (5 bases). Specimen: PBMCs or a T cell subset sorted from them (not recorded which). CDR3 nucleotides: TGTGCCAGCAGCTTATCTTACTCCCGGGGGACCCAGTACTTC. It is translated as CASSLSYSRGTQYF.